These 22 T cell receptor beta chains were sequenced from one sample in a study of tumor-infiltrating lymphocytes in localized non-small cell lung cancer. The method was immunoSEQ multiplex PCR; TCRdb's version includes in-frame clones alone and lacks a portion of them. The sample yields tens of thousands of clones, approximately 80% seen once. Sequencing was performed on lung tumor tissue. These receptors were collected from a human donor with non-small cell lung cancer.

Concerning this clone itself: At one of its ends the junction is not consistent with the germline gene, which may arise from a read error. This chain links TRBV19 with TRBJ2-4; 9 positions agree with TRBD1. CDR1 and CDR2 from the germline V gene are LNHDA and SQIVND (reference sequence). The CDR3 is 17 amino acids. This CDR3 is CASSIDGTGRAKNIQYF. The CDR3 DNA reads as TGTGCCAGTAGCATAGATGGGACAGGGAGGGCCAAAAACATTCAGTACTTC.

This chain connects TRBV29-1 to TRBJ2-3, with 7 bases aligning to TRBD1. Trimming removed 7 bases from V and 3 bases from J; junction bases left unmatched: 7. The germline gives CDR1 SQVTM, CDR2 ANQGSEA. CDR3 length: 13 amino acids. The CDR3 coding sequence is TGCAGCGCCGTTGACAGGGTGACAGATACGCAGTATTTT. It encodes CSAVDRVTDTQYF.

The chain employs TRBV28 and TRBJ1-2, with D perhaps TRBD1 (5 bases). Looked up from germline, CDR1 is MDHEN and CDR2 is SYDVKM. There are 12 residues in the CDR3. The germline V and J ends were trimmed by 8 bases and 5 bases, with 12 bases remaining between them. CDR3 region: CASHSRGYGYTF. CDR3 nucleotide sequence: TGTGCCAGCCACTCGCGGGGGTATGGCTACACCTTC.

The chain combines TRBV5-1 with TRBJ2-2; the match to TRBD1 covers 7 bases. The CDR3 is 17 residues long. In germline, CDR1 is SGHRS, CDR2 YFSETQ. V lost 0 bases to trimming and J lost 7 bases; unmatched junction nucleotides: 12. This CDR3 reads CASSLADRVLRFGELFF. The CDR3 bases are TGCGCCAGCAGCTTGGCAGACAGGGTATTAAGGTTCGGGGAGCTGTTTTTT.

The chain joins TRBV19 to TRBJ1-2; 7 nucleotides line up with TRBD1. The CDR3 runs 13 residues. Germline values: CDR1 LNHDA, CDR2 SQIVND (reference sequence). The ends lost 6 bases at V and 5 bases at J; junction bases unmatched: 6. CDR3 nucleotide sequence: TGTGCCAGTAGGATCCCAGGGGGGTATGGCTACACCTTC. Translating it yields CASRIPGGYGYTF.

V is TRBV7-7 and J is TRBJ2-3; D ambiguous. Trimming removed 5 bases at V and 0 bases at J, with 9 bases between. The CDR3 loop spans 14 amino acids. Germline V lookup: CDR1 SSHAT, CDR2 FNYEAQ (reference sequence). CDR3 nucleotides: TGTGCCAGCAGCCCGTCCGGCAGCACAGATACGCAGTATTTT. It is translated as CASSPSGSTDTQYF.

This rearrangement joins TRBV27 to TRBJ2-3, with D tentatively TRBD1 or TRBD2 (5 bases each). CDR3 length: 12 amino acids. Trimming took 11 bases from V and 6 from J, leaving 15 bases between them. Germline V CDR1 and CDR2: MNHEY, SMNVEV (reference sequence). This CDR3 is CAARSGTDTQYF. For the CDR3, the DNA is TGTGCCGCCCGGTCGGGGACGGATACGCAGTATTTT.

This clone was counted a few times. The V and J genes are TRBV30 and TRBJ2-7; D is unclear. The CDR3 covers 11 residues. Germline CDR1 and CDR2: GTSNPN and SVGIG (reference sequence). Trimming took 4 bases from V and 2 from J, leaving 6 bases between them. The CDR3 region is CAWKGTYEQYF. CDR3 bases: TGTGCCTGGAAAGGGACCTACGAGCAGTACTTC. Full variable domain (rest looked up from reference TRBV30 and TRBJ2-7): SQTIHQWPATLVQPVGSPLSLECTVEGTSNPNLYWYRQAAGRGLQLLFYSVGIGQISSEVPQNLSASRPQDRQFILSSKKLLLSDSGFYLCAWKGTYEQYFGPGTRLTVT.

V and J are TRBV6-5 and TRBJ1-2, with no clear D. The CDR3 is 11 residues long. V was cut by 6 bases and J by 2 bases, with 4 bases left in between. CDR1 and CDR2 (germline): MNHEY, SVGAGI. The CDR3 region is CASSHNYGYTF. DNA for the CDR3: TGTGCCAGCAGCCACAACTATGGCTACACCTTC.

This chain joins TRBV19 and TRBJ1-2; TRBD1 matches 9 bases. The V gene's germline CDR1 is LNHDA and CDR2 SQIVND (reference sequence). The CDR3 is made up of 14 amino acids. After removal of 5 bases from V and 2 bases from J, the junction contained 3 bases not matched to a gene. The CDR3 region has the DNA TGTGCCAGTAGTTCCACAGGGGGCAACTATGGCTACACCTTC. Its protein is CASSSTGGNYGYTF.

The CDR3 bases are TGTGCCAGCAGACCACCCCGGGAGTCCCATACGCAGTATTTT. Translation gives CASRPPRESHTQYF. J is TRBJ2-3 and V is TRBV6-6, with a tentative D call TRBD2 (6 bases). Germline CDR1 and CDR2: MNHNY and SVGAGI (reference sequence). V was pared by 6 bases and J by 7 bases, with 17 bases between. This CDR3 comprises 14 residues.

The genes are TRBV4-2 and TRBJ2-5; D gene uncertain. This CDR3 is built from 16 residues. Trimming removed 3 bases at V and 2 bases at J, with 16 bases between. Germline assignment: CDR1 LGHNA and CDR2 YNFKEQ. The CDR3 loop reads CASSQGAPGPQETQYF. The CDR3 nucleotides are TGTGCCAGCAGCCAGGGTGCCCCAGGTCCGCAAGAGACCCAGTACTTC.

This chain joins TRBV7-8 and TRBJ1-5, with D perhaps TRBD1 (5 bases). The length of the CDR3 is 16 residues. CDR1 and CDR2 from the germline V gene are SGHVS and FQNEAQ. V gave up 1 base and J gave up 0 bases, with 10 bases separating them. In DNA form, the CDR3 reads TGTGCCAGCAGCTTAGGGGGCGGTTATAGCAATCAGCCCCAGCATTTT. It specifies CASSLGGGYSNQPQHF. The complete variable domain, with remaining parts taken from reference TRBV7-8 and TRBJ1-5, reads GAGVSQSPRYKVAKRGQDVALRCDPISGHVSLFWYQQALGQGPEFLTYFQNEAQLDKSGLPSDRFFAERPEGSVSTLKIQRTQQEDSAVYLCASSLGGGYSNQPQHFGDGTRLSIL.

This chain connects TRBV7-2 to TRBJ1-2, with D uncertain. CDR1 is SGHTA, CDR2 FQGNSA, per germline. There are 11 residues in the CDR3. V shed 1 base and J shed 9 bases, with 6 bases lying between them. The CDR3 DNA follows: TGTGCCAGCAGCTTAGTGGGTAGCTACACCTTC. This sequence encodes CASSLVGSYTF.

V gene TRBV27 combines with J gene TRBJ2-1; D might be TRBD1 (7 bases). The germline V gene has CDR1 MNHEY and CDR2 SMNVEV (reference sequence). The CDR3 contains 15 residues. The V and J ends lost 2 bases and 4 bases respectively, with 12 bases between them. This CDR3 is CASSLMAGGYNEQFF. In nucleotides, the CDR3 is TGTGCCAGCAGTTTAATGGCAGGGGGGTACAATGAGCAGTTCTTC.

V and J are TRBV9 and TRBJ2-4; D unresolved. The V and J ends lost 4 bases and 6 bases respectively, with 23 bases between them. Germline CDR1 and CDR2: SGDLS and YYNGEE. The CDR3 runs 17 residues. The CDR3 reads CASSPTPQMYGRNIQYF. CDR3 nucleotide sequence: TGTGCCAGCAGCCCTACCCCCCAAATGTATGGAAGAAACATTCAGTACTTC.

V and J are TRBV5-1 and TRBJ1-6, with TRBD1 as a possible D gene (6 bases). The germline CDR1 and CDR2 sequences are SGHRS and YFSETQ. Trimming took off 1 base at V and 6 bases at J, with 14 bases between the two ends. The CDR3 runs 16 residues. The chain's CDR3 is CASSLLGGSGNSPLHF. CDR3 bases: TGCGCCAGCAGCTTGTTAGGGGGGAGTGGTAATTCACCCCTCCACTTT.

The chain recombines TRBV7-2 with TRBJ2-7, with 8 bases matching TRBD1. Germline V gives CDR1 SGHTA, CDR2 FQGNSA. The CDR3 is 13 residues long. J gave up 5 bases and V 7 bases, and 7 bases lay outside the gene matches. The CDR3 reads CASKIDRGHEQYF. The CDR3 DNA reads TGTGCCAGCAAGATTGACAGGGGCCACGAGCAGTACTTC.

The V and J genes are TRBV7-8 and TRBJ2-1; 12 bases are shared with TRBD2. The V gene's germline CDR1 is SGHVS and CDR2 FQNEAQ. The ends lost 4 bases at V and 6 bases at J; junction bases unmatched: 4. The CDR3 loop spans 15 amino acids. DNA of the CDR3: TGTGCCAGCAGCTCGACTAGCGGGAGCTCCAATGAGCAGTTCTTC. Encoded protein: CASSSTSGSSNEQFF.

The sample holds one count of this clone. This chain joins TRBV5-1 and TRBJ1-1; 8 bases align to TRBD1. The V gene's germline CDR1 is SGHRS and CDR2 YFSETQ. Trimming at V came to 5 bases and at J to 3 bases, leaving 9 bases not matched to a gene. The CDR3 contains 15 residues. The CDR3 DNA sequence: TGCGCCAGCAGTTTAGGACAGGGCCTATACACTGAAGCTTTCTTT. It translates to CASSLGQGLYTEAFF.

The V gene is TRBV7-8, the J gene TRBJ2-1; 11 nucleotides agree with TRBD2. The CDR3 loop spans 18 amino acids. After removal of 5 bases from V and 6 bases from J, the junction contained 15 bases not matched to a gene. CDR1 is SGHVS and CDR2 is FQNEAQ in the germline V gene. The CDR3 bases are TGTGCCAGCAGCCCCCGCGACGCGGGACTAGCGGCAGGCAATGAGCAGTTCTTC. It yields the protein CASSPRDAGLAAGNEQFF.

The chain carries TRBV7-3 and TRBJ2-1; TRBD2 aligns across 7 bases. V was clipped by 2 bases and J by 8 bases; unmatched bases: 3. The CDR3 covers 13 residues. Germline-derived CDR1 and CDR2 are SGHTA and FQGTGA. CDR3 residues: CASSLGGGDEQFF. DNA of the CDR3: TGTGCCAGCAGCTTAGGGGGAGGGGATGAGCAGTTCTTC.